This T cell receptor beta chain was observed in a study of T cells in Graves' hyperthyroidism and ophthalmopathy. The germline gives CDR1 SQVTM, CDR2 ANQGSEA. The CDR3 covers 11 residues. The V and J ends lost 7 bases and 1 base respectively, with 7 bases between them. Overall study results and limits: A median around 6.4 months before onset, the model predicted ophthalmopathy. Most clonotypes that expanded in the thyroid above 0.001 also showed up in blood.

When ophthalmopathy did not progress within 18 months, Graves' hyperthyroidism was considered stable. In making diagnoses, clinical symptoms, serum thyroxine and TRAb, thyroid ultrasound and orbital computed tomography were all used. As concerns this clonotype: Antigen specificity is unknown.

TCR beta CDR3 sequences were amplified from RNA transcripts. The primer set for the first-round RT-PCR of the TCR CDR3 was HTBI. MiXCR, run by TCRdb on the multiplex PCR reads, gives a single entry per CDR3 protein. The table has 500,000 to 600,000 distinct CDR3 sequences, more than 45% seen once. The sequence was obtained from a woman under 30 with Graves' hyperthyroidism. Input material: peripheral blood or thyroid tissue (not recorded which). The genes are TRBV29-1 and TRBJ1-1; D is unclear. CDR3 nucleotides: TGCAGCGCCCTCAAGAACACTGAAGCTTTCTTT. Translating it yields CSALKNTEAFF.